This T cell receptor beta chain was identified during a study of vaccination effects on CD4 cells after COVID-19. Across the study: Participants completed two doses of the BNT162b2 or mRNA-1273 vaccine.

Sequencing followed a ViraFEST assay step that expanded antigen-specific CD4+ T cells with viral peptide pools. Cultured cells yielded isolated CD4+ T cells after 10 days. Nucleocapsid antibodies stayed negative before and after vaccination, showing no earlier SARS-CoV-2 infection. V lost 0 bases, J lost 0 bases, and 12 bases lay in between. From germline, CDR1 is SGDLS and CDR2 YYNGEE. The CDR3 spans 16 residues. In its sample, this clone was seen a few times. No antigen is known for it. The data were produced by immunoSEQ multiplex PCR, yet TCRdb's version contains in-frame clones alone and is incomplete. The repertoire holds 65,000 to 90,000 clones, with around 81% as singletons.

This sequence originates from a human donor who received a COVID-19 vaccine. The chain uses TRBV9 and TRBJ1-2, with D unresolved. The sample was CD4+ T cells from PBMCs cultured with SARS-CoV-2 spike peptides, taken before COVID-19 vaccination. DNA for the CDR3: TGTGCCAGCAGCGTAGTCGCGACACTCACTAACTATGGCTACACCTTC. Translation gives CASSVVATLTNYGYTF.